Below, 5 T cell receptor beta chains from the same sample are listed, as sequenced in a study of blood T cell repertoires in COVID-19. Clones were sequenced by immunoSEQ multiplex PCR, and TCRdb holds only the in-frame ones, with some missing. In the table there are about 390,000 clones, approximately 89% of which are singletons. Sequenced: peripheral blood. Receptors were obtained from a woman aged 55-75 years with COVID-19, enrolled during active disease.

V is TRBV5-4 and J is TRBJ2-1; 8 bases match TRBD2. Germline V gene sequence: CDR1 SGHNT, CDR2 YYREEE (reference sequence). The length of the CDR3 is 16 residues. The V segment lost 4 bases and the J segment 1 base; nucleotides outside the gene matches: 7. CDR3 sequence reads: CASSPREGSSYNEQFF. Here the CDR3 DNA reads TGTGCCAGCAGCCCTCGGGAGGGTTCGTCCTACAATGAGCAGTTCTTC. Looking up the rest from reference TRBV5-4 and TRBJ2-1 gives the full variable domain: ETGVTQSPTHLIKTRGQQVTLRCSSQSGHNTVSWYQQALGQGPQFIFQYYREEENGRGNFPPRFSGLQFPNYSSELNVNALELDDSALYLCASSPREGSSYNEQFFGPGTRLTVL.

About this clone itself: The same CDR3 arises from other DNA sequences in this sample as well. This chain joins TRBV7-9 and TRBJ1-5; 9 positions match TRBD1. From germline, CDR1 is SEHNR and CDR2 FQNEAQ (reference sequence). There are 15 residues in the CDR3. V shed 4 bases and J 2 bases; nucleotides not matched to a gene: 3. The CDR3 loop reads CASSSGQGGNQPQHF. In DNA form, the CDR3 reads TGTGCCAGCAGCTCGGGACAGGGAGGCAATCAGCCCCAGCATTTT.

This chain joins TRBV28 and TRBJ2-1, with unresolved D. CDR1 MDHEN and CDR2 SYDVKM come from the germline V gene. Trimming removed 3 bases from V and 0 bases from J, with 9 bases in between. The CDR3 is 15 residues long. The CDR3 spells CASSLTRISYNEQFF. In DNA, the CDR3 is TGTGCCAGCAGTTTGACGAGGATCTCCTACAATGAGCAGTTCTTC.

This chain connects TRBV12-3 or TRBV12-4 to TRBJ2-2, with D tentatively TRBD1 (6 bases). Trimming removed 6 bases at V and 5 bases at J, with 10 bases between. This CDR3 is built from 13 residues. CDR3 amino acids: CASRGTGTGELFF. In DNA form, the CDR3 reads TGTGCCAGCAGGGGAACAGGGACCGGGGAGCTGTTTTTT.

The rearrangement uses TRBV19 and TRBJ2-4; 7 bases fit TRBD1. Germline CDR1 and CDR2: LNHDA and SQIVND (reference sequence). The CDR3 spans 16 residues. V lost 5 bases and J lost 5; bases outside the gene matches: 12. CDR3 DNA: TGTGCCAGTAGTCCCCGGGACAGAGGACGAGAAAACATTCAGTACTTC. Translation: CASSPRDRGRENIQYF.